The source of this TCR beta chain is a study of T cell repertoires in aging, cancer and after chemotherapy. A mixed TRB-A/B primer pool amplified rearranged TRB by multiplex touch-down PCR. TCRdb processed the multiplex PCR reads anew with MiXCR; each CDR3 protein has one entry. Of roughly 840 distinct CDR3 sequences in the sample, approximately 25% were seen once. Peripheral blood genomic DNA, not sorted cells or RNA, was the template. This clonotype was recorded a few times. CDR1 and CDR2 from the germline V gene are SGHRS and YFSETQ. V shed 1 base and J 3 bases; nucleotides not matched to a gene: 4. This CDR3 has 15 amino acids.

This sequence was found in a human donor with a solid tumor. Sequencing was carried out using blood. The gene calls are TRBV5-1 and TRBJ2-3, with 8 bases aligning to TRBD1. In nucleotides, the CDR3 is TGCGCCAGCAGCTTGATGCAGGGGGCTACAGATACGCAGTATTTT. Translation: CASSLMQGATDTQYF.